This T cell receptor beta chain was sequenced for a study of OX40 agonist ivuxolimab in advanced cancers. Overall study context: Antecedent anti-PD-1, anti-PD-L1 or anti-CTLA-4 therapy was permissible, with under 50% having received some.

Some clones are missing from TCRdb's copy, which holds only in-frame ones; the method was immunoSEQ multiplex PCR. The sample records around 31,000 clones, less than 90% being singletons. Systemic immunosuppression or autoimmune disease history was grounds to exclude patients. A note on this clone: Its antigen is as yet unknown.

J lost 2 bases, V lost 4 bases, and 16 bases had no gene match. This CDR3 comprises 18 residues. General observations from the study: Dose levels from 0.1 to 3.0 mg/kg saw CD4+ and CD8+ blood T cells expand clonally by week 6. Near-lowest levels of clonal expansion characterized partial responders at 0.1-3.0 mg/kg.

The TCR originated in an adult with an advanced solid tumor such as melanoma, head and neck, liver or kidney cancer. The J gene is TRBJ2-5, the V gene TRBV6-7; TRBD1 matches at 7 bases. TRBV6-7 is filed as an ORF, its function uncertain. The source material was CD4+ or CD8+ T cells sorted from blood, sampled in a trial of the OX40 agonist ivuxolimab. CDR3 amino acids: CASSLLTKGQPLQETQYF. CDR3 nucleotide sequence: TGTGCCAGCAGTTTACTCACCAAGGGACAGCCTTTGCAAGAGACCCAGTACTTC.